This T cell receptor (beta chain) was profiled in a study of blood T cell repertoires in COVID-19. On the study more broadly: Italy, Spain and the United States were the sources of the convalescent and acute COVID-19 samples.

The CDR3 loop spans 13 amino acids. The V gene lost 3 bases and the J gene lost 5 bases, with 10 bases spanning the gap. Germline CDR1 and CDR2: MNHEY and SMNVEV (reference sequence). Only in-frame clones appear in the TCRdb table, and some are missing; sequencing was by immunoSEQ multiplex PCR. The sample has some 190,000 clones, about 81% seen once. This clonotype was sampled from a woman aged 55-70 years with COVID-19, enrolled during active disease. Sequenced material: peripheral blood. The chain links TRBV27 to TRBJ1-2; D is uncertain. CDR3 bases: TGTGCCAGCAGTTTTAGCTGGGAGTATGGCTACACCTTC. Protein sequence: CASSFSWEYGYTF.